There are a few counts of the clone carrying this T cell receptor beta chain. Its cognate antigen is unknown. These data are taken from a study of T cell repertoires in cytomegalovirus infection. Overall study: Used in the study were CMV epitopes, some recently identified and HLA-C-restricted, others well-studied and HLA-B-restricted. Indications came from public TCR beta signatures; they pointed to CMV infection and to a matching HLA type. Study-wide results and limits: Cumulative public TCR beta family frequency identified CMV carriers with the relevant HLA. Dominating the ex vivo response were HLA-C-restricted CMV-specific TCR beta clonotypes.

The J segment lost 0 bases and the V segment lost 6 bases, leaving 2 bases of the junction unmatched. Germline V gives CDR1 MNHNY, CDR2 SVGAGI (reference sequence). The CDR3 consists of 16 residues. TCRdb analysed the reads with MiXCR anew, one entry per CDR3 protein. The sample holds fewer than 650,000 distinct CDR3 sequences, just under 40% seen once. The V gene is TRBV6-6, the J gene TRBJ2-5; 15 bases align to TRBD2. This specimen consisted of cultured PBMCs, obtained from culture after CMV antigen stimulation. The receptor's source is a human donor in good health (CMV status not recorded). Some clones in this sample may be carry-over from other donors' samples. CDR3 DNA: TGTGCCAGCAGAGGGACTAGCGGGGGGCACCAAGAGACCCAGTACTTC. Translating gives CASRGTSGGHQETQYF.